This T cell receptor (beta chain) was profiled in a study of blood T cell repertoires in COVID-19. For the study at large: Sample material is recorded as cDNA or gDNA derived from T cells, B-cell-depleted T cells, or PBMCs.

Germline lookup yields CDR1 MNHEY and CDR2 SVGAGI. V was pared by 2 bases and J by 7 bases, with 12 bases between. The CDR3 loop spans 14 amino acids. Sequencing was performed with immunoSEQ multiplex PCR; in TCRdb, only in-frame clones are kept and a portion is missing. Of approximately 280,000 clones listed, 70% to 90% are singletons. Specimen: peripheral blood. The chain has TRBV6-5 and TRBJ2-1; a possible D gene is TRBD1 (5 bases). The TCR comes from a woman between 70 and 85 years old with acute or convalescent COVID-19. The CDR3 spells CASSYRFRGNEQFF. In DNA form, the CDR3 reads TGTGCCAGCAGTTACCGGTTTAGGGGTAATGAGCAGTTCTTC.